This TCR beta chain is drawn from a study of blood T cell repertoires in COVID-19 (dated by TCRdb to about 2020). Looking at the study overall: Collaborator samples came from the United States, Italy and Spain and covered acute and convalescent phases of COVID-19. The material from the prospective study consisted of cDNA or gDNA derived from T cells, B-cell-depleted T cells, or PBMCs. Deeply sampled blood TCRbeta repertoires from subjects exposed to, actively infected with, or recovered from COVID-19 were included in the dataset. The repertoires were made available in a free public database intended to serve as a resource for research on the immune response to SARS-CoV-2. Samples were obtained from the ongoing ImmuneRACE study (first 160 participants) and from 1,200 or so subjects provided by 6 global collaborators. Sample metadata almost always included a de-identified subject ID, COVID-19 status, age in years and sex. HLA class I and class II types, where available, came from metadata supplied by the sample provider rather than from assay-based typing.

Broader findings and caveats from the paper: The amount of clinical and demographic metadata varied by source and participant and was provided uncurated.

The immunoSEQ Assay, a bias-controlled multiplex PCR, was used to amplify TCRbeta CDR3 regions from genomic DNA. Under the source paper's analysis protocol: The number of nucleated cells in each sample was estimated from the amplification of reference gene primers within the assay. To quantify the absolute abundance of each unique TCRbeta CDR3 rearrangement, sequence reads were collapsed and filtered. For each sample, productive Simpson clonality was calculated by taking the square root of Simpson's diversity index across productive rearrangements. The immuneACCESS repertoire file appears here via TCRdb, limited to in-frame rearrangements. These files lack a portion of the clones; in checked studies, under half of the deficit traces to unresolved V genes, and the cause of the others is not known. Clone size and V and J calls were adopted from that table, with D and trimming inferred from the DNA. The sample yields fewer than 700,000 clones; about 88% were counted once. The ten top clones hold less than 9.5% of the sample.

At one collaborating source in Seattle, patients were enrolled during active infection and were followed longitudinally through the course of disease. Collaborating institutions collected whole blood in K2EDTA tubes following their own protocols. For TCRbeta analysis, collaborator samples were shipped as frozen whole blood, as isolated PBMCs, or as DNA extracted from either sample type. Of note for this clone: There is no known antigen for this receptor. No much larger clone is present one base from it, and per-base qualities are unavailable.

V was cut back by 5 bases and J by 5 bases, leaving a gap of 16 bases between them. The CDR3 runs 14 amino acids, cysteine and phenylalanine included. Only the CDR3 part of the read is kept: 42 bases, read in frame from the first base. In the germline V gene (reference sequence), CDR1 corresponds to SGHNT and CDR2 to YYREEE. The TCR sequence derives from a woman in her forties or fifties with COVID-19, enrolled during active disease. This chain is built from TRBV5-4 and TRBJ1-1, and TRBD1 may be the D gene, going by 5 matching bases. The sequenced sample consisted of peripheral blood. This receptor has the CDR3 CASRIAGEGTEAFF. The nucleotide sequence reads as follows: TGTGCCAGCAGGATCGCGGGGGAAGGAACTGAAGCTTTCTTT.